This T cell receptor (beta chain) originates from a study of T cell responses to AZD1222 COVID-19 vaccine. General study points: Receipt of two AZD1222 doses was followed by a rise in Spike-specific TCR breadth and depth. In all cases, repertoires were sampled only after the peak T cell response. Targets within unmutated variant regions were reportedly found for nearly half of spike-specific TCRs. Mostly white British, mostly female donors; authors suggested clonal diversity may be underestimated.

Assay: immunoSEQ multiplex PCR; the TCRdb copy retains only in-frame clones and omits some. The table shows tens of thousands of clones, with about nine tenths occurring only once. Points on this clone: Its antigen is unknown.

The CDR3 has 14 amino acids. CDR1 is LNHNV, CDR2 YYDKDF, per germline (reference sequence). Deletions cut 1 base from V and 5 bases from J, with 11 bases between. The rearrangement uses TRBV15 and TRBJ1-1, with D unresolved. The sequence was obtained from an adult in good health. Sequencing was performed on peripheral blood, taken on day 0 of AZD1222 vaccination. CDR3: CATSRAPKRTEAFF. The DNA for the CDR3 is TGTGCCACCAGCAGAGCCCCGAAACGTACTGAAGCTTTCTTT.